These 11 T cell receptor beta chains came from one sample sequenced in a study of post-analysis software for immune sequencing data. These receptors' targets are unknown. General study findings and limits: Five or six TRBV segments, TRBV5-6, TRBV5-1 and TRBV20-1 among them, were found more frequent in patients than controls.

The library was made from cDNA and included unique molecular identifiers. One entry per CDR3 protein, called by TCRdb with MiXCR from the PCR reads. The data hold around 710,000 distinct CDR3 sequences, with about half observed a single time. The sample comprised blood. These receptors all stem from a girl aged 10-17 years with multiple sclerosis.

V gene TRBV7-9 combines with J gene TRBJ2-1, with TRBD2 matching over 9 bases. This CDR3 region has 16 residues. J was trimmed by 2 bases and V by 5 bases; bases with no gene match: 7. Germline V gives CDR1 SEHNR, CDR2 FQNEAQ (reference sequence). The CDR3 DNA follows: TGTGCCAGCAGCCGGGATAGCGGGAGCGCCTACAATGAGCAGTTCTTC. Protein: CASSRDSGSAYNEQFF.

V is TRBV5-1 and J is TRBJ2-1; 8 bases are shared with TRBD1. Germline loops: CDR1 SGHRS, CDR2 YFSETQ. The CDR3 loop spans 14 amino acids. The ends lost 0 bases at V and 8 bases at J; junction bases unmatched: 4. The CDR3 bases are TGCGCCAGCAGCTTGGACAGGGGGATCCATGAGCAGTTCTTC. This translates into CASSLDRGIHEQFF.

This clonotype has just a few counts. V gene TRBV20-1 combines with J gene TRBJ2-3, with D perhaps being TRBD1 or TRBD2 (6 bases each). Germline CDR1 reads DFQATT; CDR2 reads SNEGSKA (reference sequence). V was pared by 6 bases and J by 3 bases, with 16 bases between. The CDR3 is made up of 14 amino acids. The CDR3 nucleotides read TGCAGTGCAAAGGAGGGGGGCCCTACAGATACGCAGTATTTT. Translated: CSAKEGGPTDTQYF.

This clonotype was detected only once. The junction does not match germline at one end; this may be a read error. V and J are TRBV25-1 and TRBJ2-5, with D uncertain. CDR3 length: 13 residues. CDR1 and CDR2 from the germline V gene are MGHDK and SYGVNS. The CDR3 is CAGSEPRKETQYF. The CDR3 bases are TGTGCCGGCAGTGAACCCAGGAAAGAGACCCAGTACTTC. Using reference TRBV25-1 and TRBJ2-5 for the parts outside the CDR3, the full variable domain is EADIYQTPRYLVIGTGKKITLECSQTMGHDKMYWYQQDPGMELHLIHYSYGVNSTEKGDLSSESTVSRIRTEHFPLTLESARPSHTSQYLCAGSEPRKETQYFGPGTRLLVL.

This clonotype was detected a few times. The chain couples TRBV7-2 to TRBJ2-7, with 11 bases lining up with TRBD2. This CDR3 contains 14 residues. With 5 bases clipped from V and 4 bases from J, the junction kept 4 bases outside the gene matches. Germline V gene lookup returns CDR1 SGHTA and CDR2 FQGNSA. In DNA form, the CDR3 reads TGTGCCAGCAGCCTAAGGACTAGCGGGTACGAGCAGTACTTC. Translated, it gives CASSLRTSGYEQYF.

V and J are TRBV6-2 or TRBV6-3 and TRBJ2-3; D is undetermined. Germline loops: CDR1 MNHEY, CDR2 SVGEGT. The CDR3 has 15 amino acids. The V end was cut by 3 bases, the J end by 1 base, with 11 bases between. CDR3 DNA sequence: TGTGCCAGCAGTTATACGCGTCTCGGCACAGATACGCAGTATTTT. Translated: CASSYTRLGTDTQYF.

This sequence joins TRBV3-1 and TRBJ2-5; tentatively, D is TRBD2 (5 bases). The CDR3 is 14 amino acids. V was cut by 0 bases and J by 5 bases, with 10 bases left in between. Per the germline V gene, CDR1 is LGHDT and CDR2 is YNNKEL (reference sequence). CDR3 amino acids: CASSQEPGMETQYF. The CDR3 nucleotides are TGTGCCAGCAGCCAAGAGCCGGGGATGGAGACCCAGTACTTC.

This clonotype was found a few times. The CDR3 sequence is CASSPDRPMGYTF. The CDR3 nucleotides read TGTGCCAGCTCACCGGACAGACCTATGGGCTACACCTTC. V is TRBV18 and J is TRBJ1-2; D may be TRBD1 (6 bases). Between the trimmed V and J ends, which lost 3 bases and 8 bases, there was a span of 13 bases. Germline V gene data show CDR1 as KGHSH and CDR2 as LQKENI. The CDR3 consists of 13 residues.

This chain connects TRBV29-1 to TRBJ2-5; no clear D. The V end was cut by 3 bases, the J end by 11 bases, with 16 bases between. CDR3 length: 12 residues. Germline V gene lookup returns CDR1 SQVTM and CDR2 ANQGSEA. CDR3 sequence: CSVDEVVNEQYF. DNA for the CDR3: TGCAGCGTTGATGAGGTCGTCAATGAGCAGTACTTC.

This clonotype came up a few times. This chain connects TRBV12-3 or TRBV12-4 to TRBJ2-7; 7 bases agree with TRBD2. The CDR3 consists of 15 residues. V shed 5 bases, J shed 1 base, and the junction held 8 bases outside the gene matches. CDR3 loop: CASSRDGTTSYEQYF. The CDR3 DNA follows: TGTGCCAGCAGTCGCGACGGGACTACATCCTACGAGCAGTACTTC.

The CDR3 loop is CASSVGVQGAQYEQYF. In DNA, the CDR3 is TGTGCCAGCAGCGTCGGAGTACAGGGGGCGCAATACGAGCAGTACTTC. This chain joins TRBV11-2 and TRBJ2-7, with 9 bases matching TRBD1. CDR3 length: 16 amino acids. Unmatched junction bases numbered 12, after V lost 5 bases and J lost 4 bases. Looked up from germline, CDR1 is SGHAT and CDR2 is FQNNGV.